The rows below give T cell receptor beta chains drawn from one sample of a study of CD8 T cells in Susac syndrome. TCRdb re-analysed the immunoSEQ multiplex PCR reads in MiXCR, keeping a single row per CDR3 protein. The sample consists of approximately 110,000 distinct CDR3 sequences, roughly 97% of them appearing once. Sequences were obtained from CD4+ T cells from PBMCs. These receptors were obtained from a human donor in good health. The CDR3 runs from the conserved cysteine through the conserved F or W. The D gene is left open where the match is weak. The size field is filled for only some rows; it gives once, few, many or a size class.

cdr3_nt: TGTGCCAGCAGCCAAGATGGGTCAGGGTTCTATGGCTACACCTTC; cdr3_aa: CASSQDGSGFYGYTF; d_call: -; v_call: TRBV3-1; clone_size: -; j_call: TRBJ1-2
cdr3_nt: TGCGCCAGCAGCCTCCGACTCGGGGGGGAGTACACCTTC; cdr3_aa: CASSLRLGGEYTF; d_call: -; v_call: TRBV5-1; clone_size: once; j_call: TRBJ1-2
cdr3_nt: TGCAGCGCCCGAATGAATAGCAATGAGCAGTTCTTC; cdr3_aa: CSARMNSNEQFF; d_call: -; v_call: TRBV29-1; clone_size: -; j_call: TRBJ2-1
cdr3_nt: TGTGCCAGCTCAACAGACAGGGGGGCTCAAGAGACCCAGTACTTC; cdr3_aa: CASSTDRGAQETQYF; d_call: TRBD1; v_call: TRBV18; clone_size: once; j_call: TRBJ2-5
cdr3_nt: TGTGCCATCAGCCGGGACACCGCTAACTATGGCTACACCTTC; cdr3_aa: CAISRDTANYGYTF; d_call: -; v_call: TRBV10-3; clone_size: once; j_call: TRBJ1-2
cdr3_nt: TGTGCCAGCAGCTTAAACAGGGGGCCTACGAAGGCTGAAGCTTTCTTT; cdr3_aa: CASSLNRGPTKAEAFF; d_call: TRBD1; v_call: TRBV7-9; clone_size: once; j_call: TRBJ1-1
cdr3_nt: TGCAGTGCTAGTCTAGAGACCCAGTACTTC; cdr3_aa: CSASLETQYF; d_call: -; v_call: TRBV20-1; clone_size: -; j_call: TRBJ2-5
cdr3_nt: TGTGCCAGCAGTGAAGCGTCAGTAGGGTACTTC; cdr3_aa: CASSEASVGYF; d_call: -; v_call: TRBV2; clone_size: -; j_call: TRBJ2-4
cdr3_nt: TGTGCCAGCACAAAGCGGGGAGAAGAAACTGAAGCTTTCTTT; cdr3_aa: CASTKRGEETEAFF; d_call: -; v_call: TRBV28; clone_size: -; j_call: TRBJ1-1
cdr3_nt: TGTGCCAGCAGCCCGAGGGGGGTAACCTACAATGAGCAGTTCTTC; cdr3_aa: CASSPRGVTYNEQFF; d_call: -; v_call: TRBV3-1; clone_size: -; j_call: TRBJ2-1
cdr3_nt: TGTGCCAGCAGCCAGGAGTCAACTAGGACCGGGGAGCTGTTTTTT; cdr3_aa: CASSQESTRTGELFF; d_call: -; v_call: TRBV4-2; clone_size: -; j_call: TRBJ2-2
cdr3_nt: TGCAGCGCCAACAGGGGGTTGACTGAAGCTTTCTTT; cdr3_aa: CSANRGLTEAFF; d_call: TRBD1; v_call: TRBV29-1; clone_size: -; j_call: TRBJ1-1
cdr3_nt: TGTGCCAGCAGCTCCGGGACACCATATAGCAATCAGCCCCAGCATTTT; cdr3_aa: CASSSGTPYSNQPQHF; d_call: -; v_call: TRBV7-2; clone_size: -; j_call: TRBJ1-5
cdr3_nt: TGCAGTGCTAGAGCCACCGACAGGGGCGCTTTGGACACTGAAGCTTTCTTT; cdr3_aa: CSARATDRGALDTEAFF; d_call: TRBD1; v_call: TRBV20-1; clone_size: -; j_call: TRBJ1-1
cdr3_nt: TGCAGCGTTGCCAGGGACTTGAAGGTGGAGACCCAGTACTTC; cdr3_aa: CSVARDLKVETQYF; d_call: -; v_call: TRBV29-1; clone_size: -; j_call: TRBJ2-5
cdr3_nt: TGTGCCAGCAGCTTAACTTGGGGTCAGCCCCAGCATTTT; cdr3_aa: CASSLTWGQPQHF; d_call: -; v_call: TRBV7-3; clone_size: -; j_call: TRBJ1-5
cdr3_nt: TGTGCCAGCAGCTACGGGGTGGTTAACACCGGGGAGCTGTTTTTT; cdr3_aa: CASSYGVVNTGELFF; d_call: -; v_call: TRBV9; clone_size: -; j_call: TRBJ2-2
cdr3_nt: TGTGCCTGGACCCTGTGGACAGCGAACACCGGGGAGCTGTTTTTT; cdr3_aa: CAWTLWTANTGELFF; d_call: -; v_call: TRBV30; clone_size: -; j_call: TRBJ2-2
cdr3_nt: TGTGCCAGCTCACCACTTGGGACAGGGTCCCAGTACGAGCAGTACTTC; cdr3_aa: CASSPLGTGSQYEQYF; d_call: TRBD1; v_call: TRBV18; clone_size: -; j_call: TRBJ2-7
cdr3_nt: TGCGCCAGCAGCTCGCGTTGGGACACCGGGGAGCTGTTTTTT; cdr3_aa: CASSSRWDTGELFF; d_call: -; v_call: TRBV5-1; clone_size: -; j_call: TRBJ2-2
cdr3_nt: TGCAGTGCTGCCCTTAGCTACGAGCAGTACTTC; cdr3_aa: CSAALSYEQYF; d_call: -; v_call: TRBV20-1; clone_size: -; j_call: TRBJ2-7
cdr3_nt: TGCGCCAGCAGCTCGACTAGCCCCACAGATACGCAGTATTTT; cdr3_aa: CASSSTSPTDTQYF; d_call: TRBD2; v_call: TRBV5-1; clone_size: -; j_call: TRBJ2-3
cdr3_nt: TGTGCCAGCAGGCGACAGGGGACTAATCAGCCCCAGCATTTT; cdr3_aa: CASRRQGTNQPQHF; d_call: TRBD1; v_call: TRBV5-6; clone_size: -; j_call: TRBJ1-5
cdr3_nt: TGTGCCAGTGCCGGGACTAGCGCCCAAGAGACCCAGTACTTC; cdr3_aa: CASAGTSAQETQYF; d_call: TRBD2; v_call: TRBV19; clone_size: few; j_call: TRBJ2-5
cdr3_nt: TGTGCCAGCAGTTACTCTTCGGACAGGGTCGTTTCGTACGAGCAGTACTTC; cdr3_aa: CASSYSSDRVVSYEQYF; d_call: TRBD1; v_call: TRBV6-5; clone_size: -; j_call: TRBJ2-7
cdr3_nt: TGCGCCAGCAGCTTTTCAGCGGGCGCGGGGTTGGTTACGCAGTATTTT; cdr3_aa: CASSFSAGAGLVTQYF; d_call: -; v_call: TRBV5-1; clone_size: -; j_call: TRBJ2-3
cdr3_nt: TGCAGCGTGAGGGGCCTCAGCACAGATACGCAGTATTTT; cdr3_aa: CSVRGLSTDTQYF; d_call: -; v_call: TRBV29-1; clone_size: -; j_call: TRBJ2-3
cdr3_nt: TGTGCCAGTAGACCCCGGGACCTTATGAACACTGAAGCTTTCTTT; cdr3_aa: CASRPRDLMNTEAFF; d_call: -; v_call: TRBV19; clone_size: -; j_call: TRBJ1-1
cdr3_nt: TGCAGTGCTAGGGAAGACAGGGTCTATGGCTACACCTTC; cdr3_aa: CSAREDRVYGYTF; d_call: TRBD1; v_call: TRBV20-1; clone_size: -; j_call: TRBJ1-2
cdr3_nt: TGTGCCAGCAGCCTCAGAGGCCCTAGCGGGGGCCGCACAGATACGCAGTATTTT; cdr3_aa: CASSLRGPSGGRTDTQYF; d_call: TRBD2; v_call: TRBV3-1; clone_size: once; j_call: TRBJ2-3
cdr3_nt: TGCGCCAGCAGCTTGGACGGGGCGACAGGGGGCGAGGAAAACTATGGCTACACCTTC; cdr3_aa: CASSLDGATGGEENYGYTF; d_call: TRBD1; v_call: TRBV5-1; clone_size: once; j_call: TRBJ1-2
cdr3_nt: TGTGCCTGGAGTGTCAGCAATTCACCCCTCCACTTT; cdr3_aa: CAWSVSNSPLHF; d_call: -; v_call: TRBV30; clone_size: once; j_call: TRBJ1-6
cdr3_nt: TGTGCCAGCAGTCGGGGGGGGAACGTCATGAACACTGAAGCTTTCTTT; cdr3_aa: CASSRGGNVMNTEAFF; d_call: -; v_call: TRBV9; clone_size: -; j_call: TRBJ1-1
cdr3_nt: TGTGCCCATAAAAAGGGGGCCTCCTATAATTCACCCCTCCACTTT; cdr3_aa: CAHKKGASYNSPLHF; d_call: TRBD1; v_call: TRBV30; clone_size: once; j_call: TRBJ1-6
cdr3_nt: TGCAGCGTTGACAAGGGACACGAGCAGTACTTC; cdr3_aa: CSVDKGHEQYF; d_call: -; v_call: TRBV29-1; clone_size: few; j_call: TRBJ2-7
cdr3_nt: TGCAGTGCTAGAGCGGGGACCCCCGGGAACACTGAAGTTTTCTTT; cdr3_aa: CSARAGTPGNTEVFF; d_call: -; v_call: TRBV20-1; clone_size: -; j_call: TRBJ1-1
cdr3_nt: TGCAGCGTTACCTCGGGGATCAACTATGGCTACACCTTC; cdr3_aa: CSVTSGINYGYTF; d_call: -; v_call: TRBV29-1; clone_size: -; j_call: TRBJ1-2
cdr3_nt: TGTGCCAGCAGTTTGGCCCCAGCCCTAAACACCGGGGAGCTGTTTTTT; cdr3_aa: CASSLAPALNTGELFF; d_call: -; v_call: TRBV28; clone_size: -; j_call: TRBJ2-2
cdr3_nt: TGCAGCGTCTCTAGCGGGCGGGTTTACGAGCAGTACTTC; cdr3_aa: CSVSSGRVYEQYF; d_call: TRBD2; v_call: TRBV29-1; clone_size: -; j_call: TRBJ2-7
cdr3_nt: TGTGCCAGCAGCCCCTACGGACAGGGGAGCAATCAGCCCCAGCATTTT; cdr3_aa: CASSPYGQGSNQPQHF; d_call: TRBD1; v_call: TRBV7-6; clone_size: -; j_call: TRBJ1-5
cdr3_nt: TGTGCCAGCAGTTACACTAGGACCACGCATGAAGCTTTCTTT; cdr3_aa: CASSYTRTTHEAFF; d_call: -; v_call: TRBV6-5; clone_size: -; j_call: TRBJ1-1
cdr3_nt: TGTGCCAGCAGCTTAGGGGGTAGGGCAGGGGAAGCTTTCTTT; cdr3_aa: CASSLGGRAGEAFF; d_call: -; v_call: TRBV7-8; clone_size: -; j_call: TRBJ1-1
cdr3_nt: TGTGCCAGCAGCGCCCCACTCAGGGTCTCTACCTACAATGAGCAGTTCTTC; cdr3_aa: CASSAPLRVSTYNEQFF; d_call: -; v_call: TRBV7-2; clone_size: -; j_call: TRBJ2-1
cdr3_nt: TGTGCCAGCAGCTCTTTCATGAACACTGAAGCTTTCTTT; cdr3_aa: CASSSFMNTEAFF; d_call: -; v_call: TRBV7-3; clone_size: -; j_call: TRBJ1-1
cdr3_nt: TGTGCCAGCAGTTCTACCCAGGGGCGATCCACAGATACGCAGTATTTT; cdr3_aa: CASSSTQGRSTDTQYF; d_call: -; v_call: TRBV7-2; clone_size: -; j_call: TRBJ2-3